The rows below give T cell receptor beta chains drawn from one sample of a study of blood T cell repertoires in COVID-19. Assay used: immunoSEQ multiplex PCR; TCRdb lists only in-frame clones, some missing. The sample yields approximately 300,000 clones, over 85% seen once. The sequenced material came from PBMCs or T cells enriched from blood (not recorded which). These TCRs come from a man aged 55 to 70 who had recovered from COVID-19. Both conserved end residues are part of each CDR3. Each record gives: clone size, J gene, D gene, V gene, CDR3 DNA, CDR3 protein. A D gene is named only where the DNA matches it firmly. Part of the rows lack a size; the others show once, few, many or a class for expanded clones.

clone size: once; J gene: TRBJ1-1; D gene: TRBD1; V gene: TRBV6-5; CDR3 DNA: TGTGCCAGCAGAGTGACAGGGAGTCGGACTGAAGCTTTCTTT; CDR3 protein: CASRVTGSRTEAFF
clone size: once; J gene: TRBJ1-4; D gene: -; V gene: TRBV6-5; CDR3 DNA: TGTGCCAGCAGCCCGAGTCGTAATGAAAAACTGTTTTTT; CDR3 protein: CASSPSRNEKLFF
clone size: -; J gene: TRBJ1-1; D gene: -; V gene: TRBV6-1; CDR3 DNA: TGTGCCAGCAGTGAAACCCGTTCCTCTGGGCGTAGGTCCACTGAAGCTTTCTTT; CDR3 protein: CASSETRSSGRRSTEAFF
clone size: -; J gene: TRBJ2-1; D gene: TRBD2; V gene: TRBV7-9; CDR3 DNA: TGTGCCAGCAGCTTAGAAGGGACTAGGGGCAATGAGCAGTTCTTC; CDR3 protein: CASSLEGTRGNEQFF
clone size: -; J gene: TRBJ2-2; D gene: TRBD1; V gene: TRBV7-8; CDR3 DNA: TGTGCCAGCAGCCAACGGACGAGGGGGCAGGGGAACACCGGGGAGCTGTTTTTT; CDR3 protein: CASSQRTRGQGNTGELFF
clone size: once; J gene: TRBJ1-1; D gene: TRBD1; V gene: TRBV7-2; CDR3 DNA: TGTGCCAGCAGCGTATTAAGGGACAGGGGTGAAGCTTTCTTT; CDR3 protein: CASSVLRDRGEAFF
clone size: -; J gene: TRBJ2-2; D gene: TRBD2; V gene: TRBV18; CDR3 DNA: TGTGCCAGCTCACCACCCTCTCTAGGGACTAGCACCGGGGAGCTGTTTTTT; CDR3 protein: CASSPPSLGTSTGELFF
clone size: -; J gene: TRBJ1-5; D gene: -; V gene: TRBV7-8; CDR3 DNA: TGTGCCAGCAGCTTAACTTGGAATCAGCCCCAGCATTTT; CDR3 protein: CASSLTWNQPQHF
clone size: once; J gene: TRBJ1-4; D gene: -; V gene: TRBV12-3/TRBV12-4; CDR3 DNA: TGTGCCAGCAGTCTTCAGGGGGAAAAACTGTTTTTT; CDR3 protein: CASSLQGEKLFF
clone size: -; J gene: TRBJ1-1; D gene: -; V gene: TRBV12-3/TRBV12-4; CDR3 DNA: TGTGCCAGCAGTTTAAACAGGGACACTGAAGCTTTCTTT; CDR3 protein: CASSLNRDTEAFF
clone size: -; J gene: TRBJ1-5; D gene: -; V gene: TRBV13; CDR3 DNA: TGTGCCAGCAGCTTAGGCCTGAATCAGCCCCAGCATTTT; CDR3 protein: CASSLGLNQPQHF
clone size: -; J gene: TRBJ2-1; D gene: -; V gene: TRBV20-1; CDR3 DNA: TGCAGTGCTAGTAGGGGCTTGGGCGGGATCCAGTCAACCCACGTTAATGAGCAGTTCTTC; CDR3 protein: CSASRGLGGIQSTHVNEQFF
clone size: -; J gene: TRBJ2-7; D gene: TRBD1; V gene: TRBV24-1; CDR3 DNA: TGTGCCCCCACCAGGGACAGGGCCTACGAGCAGTACTTC; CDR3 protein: CAPTRDRAYEQYF
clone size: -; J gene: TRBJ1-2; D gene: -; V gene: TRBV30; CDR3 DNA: TGTGCCTGGGGACCGAACTATGGCTACACCTTC; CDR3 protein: CAWGPNYGYTF
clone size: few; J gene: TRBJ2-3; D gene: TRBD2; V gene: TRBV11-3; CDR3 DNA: TGTGCCAGCAGCTTATCTAGCGGGGTTTCCACAGATACGCAGTATTTT; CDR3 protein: CASSLSSGVSTDTQYF
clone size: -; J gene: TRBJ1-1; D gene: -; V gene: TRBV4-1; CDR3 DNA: TGCGCCAGCAGCCAAGTTGCTACAGGGCTATACACTGAAGCTTTCTTT; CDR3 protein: CASSQVATGLYTEAFF
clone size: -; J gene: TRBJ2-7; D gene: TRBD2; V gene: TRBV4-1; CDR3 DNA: TGCGCCAGCAGCCGGGGAGCTAGCGGGAAATCCTACGAGCAGTACTTC; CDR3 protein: CASSRGASGKSYEQYF
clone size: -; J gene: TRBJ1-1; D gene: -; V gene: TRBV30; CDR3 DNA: TGTGCCTGGAGTGTACAGGGGAACACTGAAGCTTTCTTT; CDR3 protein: CAWSVQGNTEAFF
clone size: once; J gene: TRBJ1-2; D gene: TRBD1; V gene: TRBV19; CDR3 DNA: TGTGCCACGCATACAGGGGGGAGAACCTATGGCTACACCTTC; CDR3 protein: CATHTGGRTYGYTF
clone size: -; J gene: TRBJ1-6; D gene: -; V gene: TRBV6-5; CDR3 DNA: -; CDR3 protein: CASSTSTGGVSPLHF
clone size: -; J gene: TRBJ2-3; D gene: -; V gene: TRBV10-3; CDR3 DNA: TGTGCCATCAGTGAGGAGATTAGCACAGATACGCAGTATTTT; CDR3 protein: CAISEEISTDTQYF
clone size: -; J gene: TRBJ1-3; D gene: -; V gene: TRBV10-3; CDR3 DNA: TGTGCCATCAGTGACGAGGGTTCTGGAAACACCATATATTTT; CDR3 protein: CAISDEGSGNTIYF
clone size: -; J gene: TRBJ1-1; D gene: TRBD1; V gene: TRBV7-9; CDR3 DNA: TGTGCCAGCAGCTTAACAGGGGGCACGGCTGAAGCTTTCTTT; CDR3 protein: CASSLTGGTAEAFF
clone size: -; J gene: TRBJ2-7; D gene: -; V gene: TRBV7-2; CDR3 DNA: TGTGCCAGCAGCTTAGCCGTTGGGGGCATCGGAGAGCAGTACTTC; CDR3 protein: CASSLAVGGIGEQYF
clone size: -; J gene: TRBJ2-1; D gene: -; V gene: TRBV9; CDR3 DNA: TGTGCCAGCAGCGTAGAGGGAGTTCGGGATGAGCAGTTCTTC; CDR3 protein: CASSVEGVRDEQFF
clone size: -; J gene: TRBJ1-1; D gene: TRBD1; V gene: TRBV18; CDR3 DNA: TGTGCCAGCTCACCCGACAGGGCTAATGAAGCTTTCTTT; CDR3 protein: CASSPDRANEAFF